The clone carrying this TCR beta chain was picked up many times. Its antigen is not identified. This sample was taken from a study of read filtering for tumor transcriptome and immune sequencing. As for the study in general: TCR-mapped reads were about 4.05 to 10.27 million with IR-seq versus roughly 75 to 1,400 with RNA-seq.

From roughly 0.4 ug of RNA, a library with molecular barcoded alpha/delta and beta/gamma adaptors was made. One entry per CDR3 protein, called by TCRdb with MiXCR from the reads. The sample includes about 63,000 distinct CDR3 sequences, roughly 14% of them seen just once. Whole-study findings and limits: Approximately 82% of IR-seq clonotypes had one read, totaling around 3.3% of reads; RNA-seq: roughly 76% and 46%. Compared with RNA-seq, IR-seq gave much higher clonotype depth and reliability.

The CDR3 length is 17 residues. V lost 5 bases and J 4 bases, leaving 24 bases between the germline ends. Germline CDR1 SGHVS, CDR2 FQNEAQ. The sequenced sample was a population of CD138-negative cells sorted from bone marrow. This receptor was obtained from a donor at least 40 years old with multiple myeloma. The rearrangement uses TRBV7-8 and TRBJ2-7; weak D call: TRBD1 (5 bases). CDR3 amino acids: CASSRTHLTAKGYEQYF. DNA of the CDR3: TGTGCCAGCAGCCGGACACACTTGACAGCCAAGGGGTACGAGCAGTACTTC.